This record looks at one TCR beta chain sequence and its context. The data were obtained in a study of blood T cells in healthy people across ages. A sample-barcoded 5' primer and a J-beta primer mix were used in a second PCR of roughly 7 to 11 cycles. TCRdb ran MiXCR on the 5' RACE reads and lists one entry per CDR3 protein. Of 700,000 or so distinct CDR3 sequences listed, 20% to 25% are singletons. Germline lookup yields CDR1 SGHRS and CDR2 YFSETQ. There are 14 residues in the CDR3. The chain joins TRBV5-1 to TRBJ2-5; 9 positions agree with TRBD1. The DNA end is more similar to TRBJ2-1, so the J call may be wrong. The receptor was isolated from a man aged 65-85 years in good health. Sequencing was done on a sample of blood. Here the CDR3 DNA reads TGCGCCAGCGCTCCGGGACAGGGTCTACATGAGCAGTTCTTC. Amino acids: CASAPGQGLHEQFF.